This entry lists 16 T cell receptor beta chains sequenced from one sample in a study of cytomegalovirus exposure and HLA in healthy donors. It was with 60 Vbeta and 13 Jbeta primers that the PCR ran. Measured with immunoSEQ multiplex PCR; TCRdb has only the in-frame clones, and not every one. The data contain 200,000 to 250,000 clones, approximately 81% of them singletons. The sample was PBMCs. All receptors come from a human donor in good health.

This chain links TRBV27 with TRBJ2-7, with D hard to call. Trimming removed 3 bases from V and 6 bases from J, with 15 bases in between. CDR1 and CDR2 from the germline V gene are MNHEY and SMNVEV (reference sequence). The CDR3 runs to 14 residues. The CDR3 reads CASSLELPRGEQYF. In DNA form, the CDR3 reads TGTGCCAGCAGTTTGGAGCTCCCGCGTGGCGAGCAGTACTTC.

V and J are TRBV7-2 and TRBJ2-6; D is undetermined. The V end lost 6 bases, the J end lost 2 bases, and 14 bases lay between the germline ends. The CDR3 loop spans 16 amino acids. Germline assignment: CDR1 SGHTA and CDR2 FQGNSA. CDR3 in amino acids: CASRTNSFTGANVLTF. The CDR3 bases are TGTGCCAGCAGGACCAACAGCTTCACTGGGGCCAACGTCCTGACTTTC. Supplemented by reference TRBV7-2 and TRBJ2-6, the full variable domain reads GAGVSQSPSNKVTEKGKDVELRCDPISGHTALYWYRQSLGQGLEFLIYFQGNSAPDKSGLPSDRFSAERTGGSVSTLTIQRTQQEDSAVYLCASRTNSFTGANVLTFGAGSRLTVL.

The chain's CDR3 is CAISFGPLQGTNEKLFF. CDR3 nucleotides: TGTGCCATCAGTTTTGGCCCCCTCCAGGGTACTAATGAAAAACTGTTTTTT. The chain joins TRBV10-3 to TRBJ1-4, with a possible D match to TRBD1 (5 bases). Per the germline V gene, CDR1 is ENHRY and CDR2 is SYGVKD. CDR3 length: 17 residues. V was shortened by 5 bases and J by 2 bases, with 18 bases between the two germline ends.

The rearrangement uses TRBV7-6 and TRBJ1-1; TRBD1 might be the D (5 bases). The CDR3 is 15 residues long. Trimming removed 5 bases at V and 1 base at J, with 14 bases between. Germline V gene data show CDR1 as SGHVS and CDR2 as FNYEAQ. In DNA, the CDR3 is TGTGCCAGCAGCGTATTCCGGACATCGAACACTGAAGCTTTCTTT. Translated: CASSVFRTSNTEAFF.

The chain has TRBV28 and TRBJ2-7, with 10 bases fitting TRBD1. The CDR3 has 14 residues. In germline, CDR1 is MDHEN, CDR2 SYDVKM. Trimming cost V 8 bases and J 3 bases; bases outside gene matches: 7. CDR3 region: CASLNRDRGYEQYF. CDR3 coding DNA: TGTGCCAGCCTTAACCGGGACAGGGGCTACGAGCAGTACTTC.

The chain joins TRBV11-2 to TRBJ2-1; the D gene is possibly TRBD2 (6 bases). CDR1 is SGHAT and CDR2 is FQNNGV in the germline V gene. This CDR3 comprises 14 residues. Between the trimmed V and J ends, which lost 5 bases and 6 bases, there was a span of 14 bases. The CDR3 coding sequence is TGTGCCAGCAGCCGACTCCACGGGAGCAATGAGCAGTTCTTC. It yields the protein CASSRLHGSNEQFF. The full variable domain, rest sourced from reference TRBV11-2 and TRBJ2-1, is EAGVAQSPRYKIIEKRQSVAFWCNPISGHATLYWYQQILGQGPKLLIQFQNNGVVDDSQLPKDRFSAERLKGVDSTLKIQPAKLEDSAVYLCASSRLHGSNEQFFGPGTRLTVL.

The genes are TRBV7-3 and TRBJ1-1; a weak D match, TRBD1 (5 bases). This CDR3 has 14 residues. Germline values: CDR1 SGHTA, CDR2 FQGTGA. The V end was cut by 1 base, the J end by 4 bases, with 10 bases between. CDR3 sequence reads: CASSLRQMITEAFF. DNA of the CDR3: TGTGCCAGCAGCTTAAGACAGATGATCACTGAAGCTTTCTTT.

V and J are TRBV29-1 and TRBJ2-1, with TRBD2 matching over 7 bases. V trimming: 3 bases; J trimming: 5 bases; junction bases outside the gene matches: 7. The CDR3 sequence is 14 residues long. Looked up from germline, CDR1 is SQVTM and CDR2 is ANQGSEA. The CDR3 coding sequence is TGCAGCGTTGATGGGCTAGCGGATCACAATGAGCAGTTCTTC. Protein product: CSVDGLADHNEQFF.

Remarks on this clone: This sample includes further DNA sequences coding for the same CDR3. V and J are TRBV18 and TRBJ1-5, with 11 bases identical to TRBD1. V lost 3 bases and J lost 7; bases outside the gene matches: 2. Germline V gene sequence: CDR1 KGHSH, CDR2 LQKENI. The CDR3 length is 14 residues. In DNA, the CDR3 is TGTGCCAGCTCACCGGGACAGGGGGGCCAGCCCCAGCATTTT. It yields the protein CASSPGQGGQPQHF.

This clone was detected only a few times. The chain combines TRBV5-1 with TRBJ2-6; unclear D gene. Germline V lookup: CDR1 SGHRS, CDR2 YFSETQ. The CDR3 runs to 15 residues. V was shortened by 2 bases and J by 2 bases, with 8 bases between the two germline ends. The CDR3 nucleotides are TGCGCCAGCAGCTTTGAGGTGACTGGGGCCAACGTCCTGACTTTC. This translates into CASSFEVTGANVLTF. The whole variable domain, filled in from reference TRBV5-1 and TRBJ2-6, reads KAGVTQTPRYLIKTRGQQVTLSCSPISGHRSVSWYQQTPGQGLQFLFEYFSETQRNKGNFPGRFSGRQFSNSRSEMNVSTLELGDSALYLCASSFEVTGANVLTFGAGSRLTVL.

The chain employs TRBV27 and TRBJ2-5; possibly TRBD2 for D (7 bases). V lost 4 bases to trimming and J lost 5 bases, with 11 bases between them. CDR1 is MNHEY and CDR2 is SMNVEV in the germline V gene (reference sequence). The CDR3 length is 13 residues. The CDR3 protein is CASSWGGAETQYF. CDR3 sequence (DNA): TGTGCCAGCAGTTGGGGGGGCGCCGAGACCCAGTACTTC.

This chain connects TRBV7-9 to TRBJ1-5; 10 nucleotides agree with TRBD1. V lost 4 bases, J lost 4 bases, and 7 bases stayed unmatched. This CDR3 comprises 16 residues. Germline CDR1 is SEHNR and CDR2 is FQNEAQ (reference sequence). The CDR3 DNA follows: TGTGCCAGCAGCTCCGGGACAGGGGTATTGAATCAGCCCCAGCATTTT. Residues: CASSSGTGVLNQPQHF. Supplemented by reference TRBV7-9 and TRBJ1-5, the full variable domain reads DTGVSQNPRHKITKRGQNVTFRCDPISEHNRLYWYRQTLGQGPEFLTYFQNEAQLEKSRLLSDRFSAERPKGSFSTLEIQRTEQGDSAMYLCASSSGTGVLNQPQHFGDGTRLSIL.

The chain has TRBV27 and TRBJ2-1; TRBD2 aligns across 8 bases. Germline V CDR1 and CDR2: MNHEY, SMNVEV (reference sequence). The CDR3 covers 15 residues. V trimming: 5 bases; J trimming: 1 base; junction bases outside the gene matches: 4. CDR3 loop: CASSTKRESYNEQFF. CDR3 nucleotides: TGTGCCAGCAGTACCAAGCGGGAGTCCTACAATGAGCAGTTCTTC.

The V gene is TRBV19, the J gene TRBJ1-5, with 10 positions matching TRBD1. The germline V gene has CDR1 LNHDA and CDR2 SQIVND (reference sequence). There are 15 residues in the CDR3. V dropped 6 bases and J dropped 6; count of bases not matched to a gene: 8. The CDR3 spells CASRSRDRGLQPQHF. The CDR3 DNA sequence: TGTGCCAGTAGAAGCCGGGACAGGGGCCTTCAGCCCCAGCATTTT.

This chain joins TRBV5-4 and TRBJ2-3, with 7 positions matching TRBD1. The CDR3 totals 13 residues. Per the germline V gene, CDR1 is SGHNT and CDR2 is YYREEE (reference sequence). J lost 5 bases, V lost 4 bases, and 4 bases had no gene match. The CDR3, as DNA: TGTGCCAGCAGCGTAAACAGGGGAGATACGCAGTATTTT. Residues: CASSVNRGDTQYF.

The chain has TRBV7-3 and TRBJ1-5; D remains ambiguous. From germline, CDR1 is SGHTA and CDR2 FQGTGA. There are 13 residues in the CDR3. V lost 5 bases and J 2 bases, leaving 7 bases between the germline ends. CDR3 sequence: CASSEGGNQPQHF. In DNA form, the CDR3 reads TGTGCCAGCAGCGAAGGAGGCAATCAGCCCCAGCATTTT.